Following are 12 T cell receptor beta chains from one sample sequenced in a study of blood T cell repertoires in COVID-19. Clones were sequenced by immunoSEQ multiplex PCR, and TCRdb holds only the in-frame ones, with some missing. The data contain 150,000 to 200,000 clones, about three quarters of them singletons. The sequencing sample was made of peripheral blood. The receptors here all came from a man aged 55 to 70 with acute or convalescent COVID-19.

This chain connects TRBV9 to TRBJ2-7, with D tentatively TRBD2 (5 bases). V was clipped by 0 bases and J by 4 bases, with 8 bases between them. Germline lookup yields CDR1 SGDLS and CDR2 YYNGEE. This CDR3 comprises 13 residues. The CDR3 sequence is CASSVDEGYEQYF. CDR3 DNA sequence: TGTGCCAGCAGCGTAGATGAGGGATACGAGCAGTACTTC.

The J gene is TRBJ1-5, the V gene TRBV6-5, with TRBD1 matching 10 bases. Germline loops: CDR1 MNHEY, CDR2 SVGAGI. J lost 7 bases, V lost 5 bases, and 8 bases had no gene match. The CDR3 is 15 amino acids. The CDR3 nucleotides are TGTGCCAGCAGTCCAGACAGGGGGCGAGGGCAGCCCCAGCATTTT. This translates into CASSPDRGRGQPQHF.

The V and J genes are TRBV15 and TRBJ1-2; the D is unclear. Per germline, CDR1 LNHNV and CDR2 YYDKDF (reference sequence). V was cut by 0 bases and J by 4 bases, with 12 bases left in between. The length of the CDR3 is 15 residues. This CDR3 reads CATSREGRARYGYTF. CDR3 DNA sequence: TGTGCCACCAGCAGAGAGGGGAGGGCGCGCTATGGCTACACCTTC.

This clone was seen a few times. The chain recombines TRBV18 with TRBJ1-5; 10 positions agree with TRBD1. This CDR3 region has 14 residues. Trimming cost V 3 bases and J 6 bases; bases outside gene matches: 2. Germline-derived CDR1 and CDR2 are KGHSH and LQKENI. CDR3 residues: CASSPGQGSQPQHF. The CDR3 DNA reads as TGTGCCAGCTCACCGGGACAGGGGAGTCAGCCCCAGCATTTT.

The chain joins TRBV21-1 to TRBJ1-6. TRBV21-1 is listed as a pseudogene. The CDR3 totals 18 residues. CDR3 bases: TGTGCCAGCAGCAAAGGAGGGGGGGGGAGCTCCTATAATTCACCCCTCCACTTT. Translation: CASSKGGGGSSYNSPLHF.

This chain links TRBV12-3 or TRBV12-4 with TRBJ1-1; 7 nucleotides align to TRBD1. The trim removed 5 bases at V and 11 bases at J, leaving 5 bases unmatched. The length of the CDR3 is 11 residues. The CDR3 is CASSLTGAAFF. The CDR3, as DNA: TGTGCCAGCAGTCTCACAGGGGCCGCTTTCTTT.

The V gene is TRBV2, the J gene TRBJ1-2; 10 bases match TRBD1. The germline V gene has CDR1 SNHLY and CDR2 FYNNEI. With V trimmed by 6 bases and J by 4 bases, 8 bases remained unmatched. The CDR3 consists of 15 residues. Here the CDR3 reads CASRKGDRGPYGYTF. The CDR3 nucleotides are TGTGCCAGCAGAAAAGGGGACAGGGGACCCTATGGCTACACCTTC.

The V call is TRBV7-9, the J call TRBJ2-2, with a tentative D call TRBD2 (5 bases). Trimming took 5 bases from V and 0 from J, leaving 7 bases between them. Germline values: CDR1 SEHNR, CDR2 FQNEAQ (reference sequence). This CDR3 has 14 amino acids. For the CDR3, the DNA is TGTGCCAGCAGCCTGAGGGCGAACACCGGGGAGCTGTTTTTT. Translating gives CASSLRANTGELFF.

In DNA, the CDR3 is TGCGCCAGCAGCTTTGGCGGGGGAGCCTCAGATACGCAGTATTTT. As protein: CASSFGGGASDTQYF. V and J are TRBV5-1 and TRBJ2-3; 7 nucleotides line up with TRBD2. The J segment lost 4 bases and the V segment lost 2 bases, leaving 7 bases of the junction unmatched. The germline V gene encodes CDR1 SGHRS and CDR2 YFSETQ. This CDR3 is 15 amino acids long.

The chain joins TRBV7-2 to TRBJ2-1; 12 bases are shared with TRBD2. The germline gives CDR1 SGHTA, CDR2 FQGNSA. V lost 4 bases to trimming and J lost 3 bases; unmatched junction nucleotides: 4. The CDR3 loop spans 16 amino acids. The CDR3 reads CASSSGTSGFYNEQFF. The CDR3 coding sequence is TGTGCCAGCAGCTCTGGGACTAGCGGGTTCTACAATGAGCAGTTCTTC.

This chain joins TRBV4-1 and TRBJ2-1, with D perhaps matching TRBD2 (6 bases). With 0 bases removed from V and 4 bases from J, the gap between germline ends came to 13 bases. Germline V gene data show CDR1 as MGHRA and CDR2 as YSYEKL. This CDR3 has 16 amino acids. The CDR3 here is CASSQELRGSYNEQFF. The CDR3 DNA follows: TGCGCCAGCAGCCAAGAACTCCGGGGGTCTTACAATGAGCAGTTCTTC.

The chain is built from TRBV24-1 and TRBJ2-3; 8 nucleotides match TRBD1. V gave up 3 bases and J gave up 1 base; unmatched junction bases: 8. Germline V gives CDR1 KGHDR, CDR2 SFDVKD. This CDR3 region has 17 residues. CDR3 sequence (DNA): TGTGCCACCAGTGATGGGACAGGAAGGGGGGGCACAGATACGCAGTATTTT. Translated, it gives CATSDGTGRGGTDTQYF.